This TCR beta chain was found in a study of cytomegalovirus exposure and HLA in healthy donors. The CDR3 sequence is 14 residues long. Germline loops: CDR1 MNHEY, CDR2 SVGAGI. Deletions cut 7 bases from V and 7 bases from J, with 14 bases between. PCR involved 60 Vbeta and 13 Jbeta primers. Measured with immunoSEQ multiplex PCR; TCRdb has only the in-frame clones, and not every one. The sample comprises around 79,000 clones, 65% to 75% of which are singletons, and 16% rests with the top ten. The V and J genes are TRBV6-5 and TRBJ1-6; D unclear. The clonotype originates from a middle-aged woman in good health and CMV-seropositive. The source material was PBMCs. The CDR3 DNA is TGTGCCAGCACCGAGAGGGCCCGAAATTCACCCCTCCACTTT. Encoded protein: CASTERARNSPLHF.